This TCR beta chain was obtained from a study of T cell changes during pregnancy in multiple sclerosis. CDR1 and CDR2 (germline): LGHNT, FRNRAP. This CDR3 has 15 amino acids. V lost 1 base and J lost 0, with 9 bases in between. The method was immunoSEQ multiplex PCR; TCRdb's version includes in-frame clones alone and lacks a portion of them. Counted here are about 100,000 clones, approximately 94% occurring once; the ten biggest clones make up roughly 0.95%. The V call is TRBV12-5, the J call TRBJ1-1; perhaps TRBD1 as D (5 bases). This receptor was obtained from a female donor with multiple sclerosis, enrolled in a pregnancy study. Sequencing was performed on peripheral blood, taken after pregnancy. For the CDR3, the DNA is TGTGCTAGTGGTTTGGGTGACAGCATGAACACTGAAGCTTTCTTT. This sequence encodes CASGLGDSMNTEAFF.